This T cell receptor (beta chain) comes out of a study of blood T cell repertoires in COVID-19. In the study overall: Samples taken during acute and convalescent COVID-19 were collected in the United States, Italy and Spain. The cDNA or gDNA used as material had been derived from T cells, B-cell-depleted T cells, or PBMCs.

The CDR3 spans 13 residues. Germline V gene data show CDR1 as KGHDR and CDR2 as SFDVKD. Trimming removed 2 bases from V and 3 bases from J, with 7 bases in between. Original methodology: Amplifying reference gene primers gave estimates of nucleated cell counts. This table comes from immunoSEQ multiplex PCR, and its TCRdb copy is limited to in-frame clones, with some not included. V and J calls and clone size are those listed in that table; D and trimming were worked out from the DNA. Here the sample spans 200,000 to 250,000 clones, around 82% being singletons. The chain carries TRBV24-1 and TRBJ2-7; no firm D call. The sequenced material came from peripheral blood. The clonotype comes from a woman between 65 and 79 years old with acute or convalescent COVID-19. CDR3 protein: CATSDSSFYEQYF. CDR3 in DNA: TGTGCCACCAGTGATTCCTCCTTCTACGAGCAGTACTTC.